What follows are 26 T cell receptor beta chains derived from one specimen sequenced in a study of shared clonotypes between healthy human individuals. Assay: immunoSEQ multiplex PCR; the TCRdb copy retains only in-frame clones and omits some. The data contain about 580,000 clones, about 98% of them singletons. Only CD45RO-negative cells positively selected for CCR7 counted as naive CD8 cells, so terminally differentiated effector memory CD45RA+ cells were excluded. Source material: naive CD8+ T cells sorted from blood. All receptors come from a man between 25 and 39 years old in good health.

V and J are TRBV19 and TRBJ2-4; 14 bases fit TRBD2. V shed 3 bases, J shed 4 bases, and the junction held 8 bases outside the gene matches. Germline V lookup: CDR1 LNHDA, CDR2 SQIVND (reference sequence). This CDR3 is 18 amino acids long. The CDR3 coding sequence is TGTGCCAGTAGTATCCCCCTGGGACTAGCGGGAGCAAAAAACATTCAGTACTTC. This gives the protein CASSIPLGLAGAKNIQYF.

V and J are TRBV7-9 and TRBJ2-2, with TRBD1 identical over 9 bases. The CDR3 has 16 amino acids. V gave up 0 bases and J gave up 4 bases; unmatched junction bases: 3. Germline V gene data show CDR1 as SEHNR and CDR2 as FQNEAQ (reference sequence). CDR3 nucleotide sequence: TGTGCCAGCAGCTTAGCGGACAGGGGTTTCACCGGGGAGCTGTTTTTT. Residues: CASSLADRGFTGELFF. Full variable domain (rest looked up from reference TRBV7-9 and TRBJ2-2): DTGVSQNPRHKITKRGQNVTFRCDPISEHNRLYWYRQTLGQGPEFLTYFQNEAQLEKSRLLSDRFSAERPKGSFSTLEIQRTEQGDSAMYLCASSLADRGFTGELFFGEGSRLTVL.

The chain employs TRBV6-6 and TRBJ1-5, with 8 bases fitting TRBD1. J was trimmed by 5 bases and V by 6 bases; bases with no gene match: 6. The CDR3 has 14 amino acids. The germline CDR1 and CDR2 sequences are MNHNY and SVGAGI (reference sequence). The CDR3, as DNA: TGTGCCAGCAGCTCAGGACAGGGATATCAGCCCCAGCATTTT. This sequence encodes CASSSGQGYQPQHF.

The chain is built from TRBV7-6 and TRBJ2-5, with a weak D call TRBD2 (5 bases). The CDR3 totals 13 residues. V was pared by 5 bases and J by 9 bases, with 16 bases between. Germline loops: CDR1 SGHVS, CDR2 FNYEAQ. The CDR3 here is CASSGRTGVAQYF. The CDR3 DNA reads as TGTGCCAGCAGCGGACGTACCGGGGTCGCCCAGTACTTC.

This clone appeared a single time. The CDR3 nucleotides read TGCGCCAGCACAGGGGCGTCCGGGGAGCTGTTTTTT. This codes for CASTGASGELFF. The V and J genes are TRBV5-1 and TRBJ2-2, with D possibly being TRBD1 (6 bases). Trimming pared 6 bases from V and 6 bases from J, leaving 9 bases between. The CDR3 is 12 amino acids. CDR1 and CDR2 from the germline V gene are SGHRS and YFSETQ.

This chain uses TRBV27 with TRBJ2-3, with 12 bases matching TRBD2. With V trimmed by 6 bases and J by 3 bases, 7 bases remained unmatched. The CDR3 has 16 residues. Germline loops: CDR1 MNHEY, CDR2 SMNVEV (reference sequence). For the CDR3, the DNA is TGTGCCAGCAGCGGGCTAGCGGGAGGGGGTACAGATACGCAGTATTTT. Its translation is CASSGLAGGGTDTQYF.

This chain links TRBV9 with TRBJ2-3; TRBD2 might be the D (6 bases). V gave up 3 bases and J gave up 9 bases, with 17 bases separating them. The CDR3 extends over 14 amino acids. Per germline, CDR1 SGDLS and CDR2 YYNGEE. The CDR3 protein is CASSDGTERGTQYF. CDR3 sequence (DNA): TGTGCCAGCAGCGATGGGACTGAACGAGGGACGCAGTATTTT.

The V call is TRBV29-1, the J call TRBJ2-1; 11 nucleotides align to TRBD2. The germline V gene has CDR1 SQVTM and CDR2 ANQGSEA. After removal of 7 bases from V and 0 bases from J, the junction contained 29 bases not matched to a gene. The CDR3 runs 23 residues. The CDR3 reads CSALPLSDEPGLAGGGSYNEQFF. In DNA form, the CDR3 reads TGCAGCGCCCTACCCCTTTCCGACGAACCGGGGCTAGCGGGAGGCGGCTCCTACAATGAGCAGTTCTTC.

The chain links TRBV28 to TRBJ1-5; D is possibly TRBD1 (5 bases). This CDR3 has 14 amino acids. Germline V CDR1 and CDR2: MDHEN, SYDVKM. Trimming stripped 4 bases from V and 2 bases from J, with 9 bases between. CDR3 amino acids: CASSSGYGNQPQHF. CDR3 nucleotides: TGTGCCAGCAGTTCAGGGTATGGCAATCAGCCCCAGCATTTT.

The chain uses TRBV9 and TRBJ2-3; D is ambiguous. Germline CDR1 is SGDLS and CDR2 is YYNGEE. With 3 bases removed from V and 5 bases from J, the gap between germline ends came to 10 bases. The CDR3 is 13 residues long. The CDR3 loop is CASSANDRDTQYF. The CDR3 nucleotides read TGTGCCAGCAGCGCAAACGACCGAGATACGCAGTATTTT.

V usage is TRBV2 and J usage is TRBJ2-3; perhaps TRBD1 as D (6 bases). Germline loops: CDR1 SNHLY, CDR2 FYNNEI. Deletions cut 6 bases from V and 2 bases from J, with 12 bases between. The CDR3 runs 14 residues. In nucleotides, the CDR3 is TGTGCCAGCAGGGTGGACAGCTACACAGATACGCAGTATTTT. This gives the protein CASRVDSYTDTQYF.

This sequence joins TRBV10-2 and TRBJ2-5; D may be TRBD2 (6 bases). The CDR3 is 13 residues long. The V gene lost 10 bases and the J gene lost 6 bases, with 18 bases spanning the gap. Germline V gene data show CDR1 as WSHSY and CDR2 as SAAADI. As DNA, the CDR3 is TGCGCCACCTCCTTGGGGGGTTCGCAGACCCAGTACTTC. This translates into CATSLGGSQTQYF.

This rearrangement joins TRBV13 to TRBJ2-1, with D perhaps matching TRBD1 or TRBD2 (5 bases each). Germline loops: CDR1 PRHDT, CDR2 FYEKMQ (reference sequence). This CDR3 region has 16 residues. Trimming pared 0 bases from V and 5 bases from J, leaving 14 bases between. The CDR3 reads CASSLGPGRSDNEQFF. The DNA of the CDR3 is TGTGCCAGCAGCTTAGGCCCGGGACGCTCAGACAATGAGCAGTTCTTC.

The V gene is TRBV11-2, the J gene TRBJ2-1; D gene uncertain. CDR1 and CDR2 from the germline V gene are SGHAT and FQNNGV. This CDR3 spans 12 amino acids. Trimming pared 5 bases from V and 4 bases from J, leaving 6 bases between. The CDR3 DNA follows: TGTGCCAGCAGCATCACTTACAATGAGCAGTTCTTC. Protein: CASSITYNEQFF.

The chain employs TRBV29-1 and TRBJ2-7; D possibly corresponds to TRBD1 (5 bases). Germline CDR1 SQVTM, CDR2 ANQGSEA. The CDR3 consists of 12 residues. The V end was cut by 3 bases, the J end by 6 bases, with 12 bases between. CDR3 sequence reads: CSVESRDSEQYF. As DNA, the CDR3 is TGCAGCGTTGAGAGTAGAGACAGCGAGCAGTACTTC.

The rearrangement links TRBV27 to TRBJ2-7; no firm D call. The CDR3 contains 12 residues. Germline lookup yields CDR1 MNHEY and CDR2 SMNVEV (reference sequence). Trimming pared 2 bases from V and 4 bases from J, leaving 6 bases between. CDR3 in DNA: TGTGCCAGCAGTTTAAATTATTACGAGCAGTACTTC. Encoded protein: CASSLNYYEQYF.

The rearrangement uses TRBV7-7 and TRBJ2-7; 9 nucleotides match TRBD2. The V gene end was trimmed by 2 bases and the J gene end by 7 bases; junction bases not matched to a gene: 9. The CDR3 runs to 15 residues. Germline V gene sequence: CDR1 SSHAT, CDR2 FNYEAQ (reference sequence). This CDR3 reads CASSLLAGGPGEQYF. In DNA form, the CDR3 reads TGTGCCAGCAGCTTACTGGCGGGAGGGCCGGGTGAGCAGTACTTC.

J is TRBJ2-3 and V is TRBV10-2; 7 bases align to TRBD2. The trim removed 8 bases at V and 0 bases at J, leaving 5 bases unmatched. The V gene's germline CDR1 is WSHSY and CDR2 SAAADI. CDR3 length: 14 amino acids. CDR3 in amino acids: CASGYSGSTDTQYF. CDR3 bases: TGCGCCAGCGGATATAGCGGGAGCACAGATACGCAGTATTTT.

The chain joins TRBV10-2 to TRBJ2-2; D ambiguous. Per the germline V gene, CDR1 is WSHSY and CDR2 is SAAADI. The CDR3 runs to 12 residues. Deletions cut 8 bases from V and 3 bases from J, with 7 bases between. CDR3 protein: CASARDTGELFF. The CDR3 DNA follows: TGCGCCAGCGCTCGCGACACCGGGGAGCTGTTTTTT.

The chain employs TRBV9 and TRBJ2-2; D possibly corresponds to TRBD2 (6 bases). Germline assignment: CDR1 SGDLS and CDR2 YYNGEE. The CDR3 runs to 16 residues. Between the trimmed V and J ends, which lost 5 bases and 0 bases, there was a span of 14 bases. The CDR3 coding sequence is TGTGCCAGCAGTATAGGCGGAGGGCCGAACACCGGGGAGCTGTTTTTT. It is translated as CASSIGGGPNTGELFF.

CDR3 nucleotide sequence: TGTGCCAGCAGCCTCAGGGTCCCGAGGACAATGAACACTGAAGCTTTCTTT. It encodes CASSLRVPRTMNTEAFF. V and J are TRBV11-2 and TRBJ1-1, with D maybe TRBD1 (5 bases). Trimming removed 5 bases from V and 0 bases from J, with 19 bases in between. The CDR3 has 17 amino acids. Germline-derived CDR1 and CDR2 are SGHAT and FQNNGV.

The rearrangement uses TRBV10-1 and TRBJ2-7, with a tentative D call TRBD1 (5 bases). Trimming shortened V by 4 bases and J by 2 bases, and 18 bases separated the two germline ends. The CDR3 has 16 amino acids. Germline-derived CDR1 and CDR2 are WNHNN and SYGVQD (reference sequence). CDR3 residues: CASSAILRSDTYEQYF. CDR3 bases: TGCGCCAGCAGTGCCATTCTTCGGTCGGACACCTACGAGCAGTACTTC.

The chain employs TRBV28 and TRBJ1-4; possibly TRBD1 for D (5 bases). Per germline, CDR1 MDHEN and CDR2 SYDVKM. Trimming left V 1 base short and J 8 bases short, with 17 bases between. The CDR3 is made up of 16 amino acids. Written as DNA, the CDR3 is TGTGCCAGCAGTTTATTAAGGGGCGACCTTTCGGAAAAACTGTTTTTT. Translating gives CASSLLRGDLSEKLFF. The variable domain in full, completed from reference TRBV28 and TRBJ1-4, reads DVKVTQSSRYLVKRTGEKVFLECVQDMDHENMFWYRQDPGLGLRLIYFSYDVKMKEKGDIPEGYSVSREKKERFSLILESASTNQTSMYLCASSLLRGDLSEKLFFGSGTQLSVL.

V usage is TRBV5-6 and J usage is TRBJ2-1; D unresolved. V was clipped by 0 bases and J by 9 bases, with 10 bases between them. CDR1 SGHDT and CDR2 YYEEEE come from the germline V gene. The CDR3 contains 13 residues. CDR3 loop: CASSLESLGEQFF. The CDR3 nucleotides are TGTGCCAGCAGCTTGGAGTCTTTGGGTGAGCAGTTCTTC.

The chain has TRBV14 and TRBJ2-3, with 7 bases aligning to TRBD2. There are 15 residues in the CDR3. The V segment lost 4 bases and the J segment 4 bases; nucleotides outside the gene matches: 8. Germline V lookup: CDR1 SGHDN, CDR2 FVKESK. In DNA, the CDR3 is TGTGCCAGCAGCCCTGGCGGGAGCGGGTCAGATACGCAGTATTTT. Amino acid sequence: CASSPGGSGSDTQYF.

This chain uses TRBV27 with TRBJ1-1, with TRBD1 identical over 7 bases. V lost 5 bases and J lost 4; bases outside the gene matches: 4. Germline loops: CDR1 MNHEY, CDR2 SMNVEV (reference sequence). The length of the CDR3 is 13 residues. CDR3 amino acids: CASSQTGVTEAFF. The CDR3 DNA reads TGTGCCAGCAGTCAAACAGGGGTCACTGAAGCTTTCTTT.